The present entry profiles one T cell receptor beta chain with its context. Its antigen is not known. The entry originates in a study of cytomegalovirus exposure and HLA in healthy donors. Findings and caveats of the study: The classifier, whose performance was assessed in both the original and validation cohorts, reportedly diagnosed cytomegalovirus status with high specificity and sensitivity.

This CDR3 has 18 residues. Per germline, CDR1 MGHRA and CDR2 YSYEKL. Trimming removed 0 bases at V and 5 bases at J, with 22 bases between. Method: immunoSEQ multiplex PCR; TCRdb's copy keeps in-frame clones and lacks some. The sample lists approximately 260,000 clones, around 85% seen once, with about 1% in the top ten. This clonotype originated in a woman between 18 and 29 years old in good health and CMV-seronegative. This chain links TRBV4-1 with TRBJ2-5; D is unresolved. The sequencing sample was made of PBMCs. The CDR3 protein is CASSQDPTGGSYWETQYF. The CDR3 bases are TGCGCCAGCAGCCAAGATCCGACGGGTGGTAGTTATTGGGAGACCCAGTACTTC.